This is a list of T cell receptor beta chains from one sample in a study of blood T cells in healthy people across ages. TCRdb reprocessed the 5' RACE reads via MiXCR and lists one record per CDR3 protein. This sample has hundreds of thousands of distinct CDR3 sequences, with 35% to 45% found just once. Sequencing used blood. The source of these receptors is a woman aged 60 to 75 in good health. Both conserved end residues are part of each CDR3. The order of the fields is J gene, V gene, D gene, clone size, CDR3 DNA, CDR3 protein. The D gene is left open where the match is weak. Rows give clone size only sometimes, using once, few, many, or a class for an expanded clone.

J gene: TRBJ1-2; V gene: TRBV3-1; D gene: TRBD1; clone size: few; CDR3 DNA: TGTGCCAGCAGCCAGGACAGGACTGAGTATGGCTACACCTTC; CDR3 protein: CASSQDRTEYGYTF
J gene: TRBJ1-4; V gene: TRBV2; D gene: .; clone size: .; CDR3 DNA: TGTGCCAGCAGGGGAAGGACAGTAGCAGAAAAACTGTTTTTT; CDR3 protein: CASRGRTVAEKLFF
J gene: TRBJ2-4; V gene: TRBV6-5; D gene: TRBD2; clone size: .; CDR3 DNA: TGTGCCAGCAGTAGGACTAGCGGGACGACGTTGCACATTCAGTACTTC; CDR3 protein: CASSRTSGTTLHIQYF
J gene: TRBJ1-2; V gene: TRBV13; D gene: TRBD1; clone size: .; CDR3 DNA: TGTGCCAGCAGCTTAGTGGGGGAGACAGGGGGCTCCTATGGCTACACCTTC; CDR3 protein: CASSLVGETGGSYGYTF
J gene: TRBJ1-3; V gene: TRBV4-1; D gene: .; clone size: .; CDR3 DNA: TGCGCCAGCAGCCAAGACCCTTTGTGGGGAGCTGGAAACACCATATATTTT; CDR3 protein: CASSQDPLWGAGNTIYF
J gene: TRBJ1-2; V gene: TRBV28; D gene: .; clone size: once; CDR3 DNA: TGTGCCAGCAGTGCCCTGGGCGGAGGGAACTATGGCTACACCTTC; CDR3 protein: CASSALGGGNYGYTF
J gene: TRBJ2-3; V gene: TRBV20-1; D gene: TRBD1; clone size: .; CDR3 DNA: TGCAGTGCGCGGGACAGGGTCGGCACAGATACGCAGTATTTT; CDR3 protein: CSARDRVGTDTQYF
J gene: TRBJ2-7; V gene: TRBV29-1; D gene: .; clone size: .; CDR3 DNA: TGCAGCGTTGATGATCCCGGCAGGGGCTACGAGCAGTACTTC; CDR3 protein: CSVDDPGRGYEQYF
J gene: TRBJ1-2; V gene: TRBV6-2/TRBV6-3; D gene: .; clone size: .; CDR3 DNA: TGTGCCAGCGAGGGACGTACTAACTATGGCTACACCTTC; CDR3 protein: CASEGRTNYGYTF
J gene: TRBJ2-7; V gene: TRBV29-1; D gene: TRBD2; clone size: many; CDR3 DNA: TGCAGCGCTCTAGCGGCGTCCTACGAGCAGTACTTC; CDR3 protein: CSALAASYEQYF
J gene: TRBJ2-3; V gene: TRBV12-3/TRBV12-4; D gene: .; clone size: .; CDR3 DNA: TGTGCCAGCAGCTCGGTAGATACGCAGTATTTT; CDR3 protein: CASSSVDTQYF
J gene: TRBJ2-1; V gene: TRBV28; D gene: .; clone size: many; CDR3 DNA: TGTGCCATCCTGGGGGGAGATGAGCAGTTCTTC; CDR3 protein: CAILGGDEQFF
J gene: TRBJ2-5; V gene: TRBV7-2; D gene: TRBD1; clone size: .; CDR3 DNA: TGTGCCAGCAGCTCCACCGGGACAGAGTACCAAGAGACCCAGTACTTC; CDR3 protein: CASSSTGTEYQETQYF
J gene: TRBJ2-2; V gene: TRBV24-1; D gene: .; clone size: .; CDR3 DNA: TGTGCCACCAGTGACCCTGTCCCGGGACAGAACACCGGGGAGCTGTTTTTT; CDR3 protein: CATSDPVPGQNTGELFF
J gene: TRBJ2-7; V gene: TRBV12-3/TRBV12-4; D gene: .; clone size: few; CDR3 DNA: TGTGCCAGCAGTACGAACCTAGAGGAAGGGGCCGAGCAGTACTTC; CDR3 protein: CASSTNLEEGAEQYF